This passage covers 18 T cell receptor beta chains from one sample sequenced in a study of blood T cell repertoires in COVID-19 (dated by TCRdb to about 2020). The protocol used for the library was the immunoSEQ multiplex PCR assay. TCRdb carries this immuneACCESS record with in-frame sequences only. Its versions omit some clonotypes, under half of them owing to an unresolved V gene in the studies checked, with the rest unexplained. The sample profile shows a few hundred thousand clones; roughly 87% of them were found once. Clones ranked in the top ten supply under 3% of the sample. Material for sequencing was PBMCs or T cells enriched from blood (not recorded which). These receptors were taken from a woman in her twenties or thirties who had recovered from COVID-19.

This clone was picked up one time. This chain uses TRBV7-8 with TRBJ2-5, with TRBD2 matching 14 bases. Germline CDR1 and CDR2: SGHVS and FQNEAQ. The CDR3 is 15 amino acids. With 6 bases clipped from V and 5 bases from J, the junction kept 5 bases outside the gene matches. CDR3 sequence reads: CASSWGLAGDETQYF. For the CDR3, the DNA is TGTGCCAGCAGTTGGGGACTAGCGGGAGATGAGACCCAGTACTTC.

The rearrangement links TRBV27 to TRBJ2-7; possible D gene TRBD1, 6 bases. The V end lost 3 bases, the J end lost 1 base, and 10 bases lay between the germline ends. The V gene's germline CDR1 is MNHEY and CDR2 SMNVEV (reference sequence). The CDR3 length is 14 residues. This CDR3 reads CASSLNRESYEQYF. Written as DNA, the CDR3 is TGTGCCAGCAGTTTGAACAGGGAGTCCTACGAGCAGTACTTC.

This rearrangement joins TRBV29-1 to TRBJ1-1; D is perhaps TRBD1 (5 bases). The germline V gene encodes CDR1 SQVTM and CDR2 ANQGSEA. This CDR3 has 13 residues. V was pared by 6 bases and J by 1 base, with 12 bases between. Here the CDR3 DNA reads TGCAGCGTAACCAGGGTAGGGAACACTGAAGCTTTCTTT. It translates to CSVTRVGNTEAFF.

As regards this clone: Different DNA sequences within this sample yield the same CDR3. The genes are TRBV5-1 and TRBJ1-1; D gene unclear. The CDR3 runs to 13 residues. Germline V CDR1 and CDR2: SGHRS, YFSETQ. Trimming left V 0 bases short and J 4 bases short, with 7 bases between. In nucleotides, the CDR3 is TGCGCCAGCAGCTTGGGAGGTGGCACTGAAGCTTTCTTT. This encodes CASSLGGGTEAFF.

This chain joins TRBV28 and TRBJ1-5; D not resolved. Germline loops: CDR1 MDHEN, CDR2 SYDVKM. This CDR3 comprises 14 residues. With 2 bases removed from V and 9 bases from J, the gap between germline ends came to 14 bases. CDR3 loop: CASSLVNSLTPQHF. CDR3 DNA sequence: TGTGCCAGCAGTTTAGTTAACAGCTTGACGCCCCAGCATTTT.

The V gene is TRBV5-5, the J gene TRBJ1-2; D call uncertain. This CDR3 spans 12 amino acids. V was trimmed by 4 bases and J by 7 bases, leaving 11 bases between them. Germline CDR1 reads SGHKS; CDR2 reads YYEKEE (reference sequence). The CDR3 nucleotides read TGTGCCAGCAGCACCTCGGTCGGTGGCTACACCTTC. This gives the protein CASSTSVGGYTF.

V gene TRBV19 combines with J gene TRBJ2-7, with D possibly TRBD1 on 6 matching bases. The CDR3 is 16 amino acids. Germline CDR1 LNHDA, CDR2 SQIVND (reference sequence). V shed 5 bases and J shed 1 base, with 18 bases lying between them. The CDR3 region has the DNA TGTGCCAGTAGTCCCTCCGGGACAAGTTTATCCTACGAGCAGTACTTC. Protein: CASSPSGTSLSYEQYF. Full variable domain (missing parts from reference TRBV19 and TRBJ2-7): DGGITQSPKYLFRKEGQNVTLSCEQNLNHDAMYWYRQDPGQGLRLIYYSQIVNDFQKGDIAEGYSVSREKKESFPLTVTSAQKNPTAFYLCASSPSGTSLSYEQYFGPGTRLTVT.

CDR3 DNA: TGTGCCAGCAGTCAACCGGGACAGGGGATGAGGATCGGCAATGAGCAGTTCTTC. This translates into CASSQPGQGMRIGNEQFF. J is TRBJ2-1 and V is TRBV28; 10 bases fit TRBD1. Germline V gives CDR1 MDHEN, CDR2 SYDVKM. J gave up 6 bases and V 5 bases, and 16 bases lay outside the gene matches. This CDR3 comprises 18 residues. Full variable domain (missing parts from reference TRBV28 and TRBJ2-1): DVKVTQSSRYLVKRTGEKVFLECVQDMDHENMFWYRQDPGLGLRLIYFSYDVKMKEKGDIPEGYSVSREKKERFSLILESASTNQTSMYLCASSQPGQGMRIGNEQFFGPGTRLTVL.

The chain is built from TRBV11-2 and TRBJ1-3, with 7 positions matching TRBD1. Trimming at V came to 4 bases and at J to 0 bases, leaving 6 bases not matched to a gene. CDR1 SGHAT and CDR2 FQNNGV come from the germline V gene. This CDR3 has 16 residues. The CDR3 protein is CASSSGQPYSGNTIYF. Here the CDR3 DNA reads TGTGCCAGCAGCTCGGGACAGCCATACTCTGGAAACACCATATATTTT.

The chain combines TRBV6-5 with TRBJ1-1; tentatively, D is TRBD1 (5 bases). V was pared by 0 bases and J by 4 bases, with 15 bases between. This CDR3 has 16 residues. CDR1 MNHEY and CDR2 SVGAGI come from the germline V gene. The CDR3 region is CASSYSYSGGRTEAFF. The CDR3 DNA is TGTGCCAGCAGTTACTCGTATTCGGGGGGTCGCACTGAAGCTTTCTTT.

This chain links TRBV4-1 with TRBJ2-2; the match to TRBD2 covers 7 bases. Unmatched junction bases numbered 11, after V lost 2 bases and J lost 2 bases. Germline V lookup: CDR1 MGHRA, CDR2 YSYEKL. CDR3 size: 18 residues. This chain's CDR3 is CASSQTLGAGTNTGELFF. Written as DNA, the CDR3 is TGCGCCAGCAGCCAAACCCTGGGAGCGGGGACCAACACCGGGGAGCTGTTTTTT.

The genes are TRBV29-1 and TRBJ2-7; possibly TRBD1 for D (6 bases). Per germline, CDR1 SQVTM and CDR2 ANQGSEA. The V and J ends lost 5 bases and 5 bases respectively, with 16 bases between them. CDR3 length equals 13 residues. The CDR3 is CSVPGQGNNEQYF. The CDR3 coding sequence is TGCAGCGTTCCCGGGCAGGGGAACAACGAGCAGTACTTC.

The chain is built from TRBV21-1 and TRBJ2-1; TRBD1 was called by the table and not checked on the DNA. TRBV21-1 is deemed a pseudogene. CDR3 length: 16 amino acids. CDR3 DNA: TGTGCCAGCAGATTGACAGTCGCGACTCCCTACAATGAGCAGTTCTTC. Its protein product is CASRLTVATPYNEQFF.

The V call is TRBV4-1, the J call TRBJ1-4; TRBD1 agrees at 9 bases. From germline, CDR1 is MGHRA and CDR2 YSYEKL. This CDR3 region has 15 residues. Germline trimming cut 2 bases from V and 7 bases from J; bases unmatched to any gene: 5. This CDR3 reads CASSQYRGRGEKLFF. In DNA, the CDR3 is TGCGCCAGCAGCCAATACAGGGGGCGCGGTGAAAAACTGTTTTTT.

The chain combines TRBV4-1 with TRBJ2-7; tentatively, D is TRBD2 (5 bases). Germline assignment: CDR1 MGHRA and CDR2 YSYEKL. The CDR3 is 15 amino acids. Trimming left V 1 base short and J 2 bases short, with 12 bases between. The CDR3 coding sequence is TGCGCCAGCAGCCAAGTGTGGCGGACTGCCTACGAGCAGTACTTC. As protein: CASSQVWRTAYEQYF.

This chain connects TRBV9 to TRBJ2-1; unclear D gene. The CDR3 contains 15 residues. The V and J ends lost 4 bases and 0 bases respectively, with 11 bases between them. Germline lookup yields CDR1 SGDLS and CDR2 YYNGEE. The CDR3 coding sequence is TGTGCCAGCAGCCCCCAGGTTGGCTCCTACAATGAGCAGTTCTTC. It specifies CASSPQVGSYNEQFF.

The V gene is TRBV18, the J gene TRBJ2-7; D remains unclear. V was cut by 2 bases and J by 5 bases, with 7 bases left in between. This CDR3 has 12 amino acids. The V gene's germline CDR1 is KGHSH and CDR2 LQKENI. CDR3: CASSPGYNEQYF. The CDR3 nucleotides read TGTGCCAGCTCACCAGGTTACAACGAGCAGTACTTC.

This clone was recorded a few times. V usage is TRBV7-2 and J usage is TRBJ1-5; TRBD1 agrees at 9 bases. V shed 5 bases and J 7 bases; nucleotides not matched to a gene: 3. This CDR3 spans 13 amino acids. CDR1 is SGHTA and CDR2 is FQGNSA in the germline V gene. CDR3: CASSITGGQPQHF. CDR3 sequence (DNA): TGTGCCAGCAGCATCACAGGGGGCCAGCCCCAGCATTTT.